The subject of this entry is one T cell receptor beta chain. The antigen it recognizes is unknown. Nothing much larger sits one base from this clone, and base qualities are not available. The sample belongs to a study of shared clonotypes between healthy human individuals (dated by TCRdb to between 2020 and 2021). Study-wide context: The cohort included a few men and a couple of women between 18 and 49 years of age. Between about 0.85 and 9.5 billion PBMCs per donor were obtained by leukapheresis. Blood TCR repertoires of about 5 healthy adults were deeply sequenced to estimate repertoire size and the extent of clonotype sharing between individuals. Libraries were prepared and TCR repertoires were sequenced by different laboratories using diverse techniques, in order to increase sequencing depth and limit assay-specific biases.

The donors were healthy, HIV-negative adults with no recently reported acute infections or vaccinations. Only Caucasian adults living in Nashville, Tennessee, USA were represented among the donors. For unsorted samples, 90 million or so PBMCs were counted and genomic DNA was extracted with the QIAamp DNA Blood Mini kit. Blood was obtained by leukapheresis, after which PBMCs were separated by Ficoll-Histopaque density gradient centrifugation and cryopreserved in liquid nitrogen vapor phase. Using the deep immunoSEQ assay, multiplex PCR amplified TCR CDR3 regions from genomic DNA. Extracted genomic DNA from each cell subset was distributed evenly across all wells of several immunoSEQ 96-well plates, and each plate was treated as a replicate. For unsorted PBMC, roughly 330 ng of genomic DNA, equivalent to around 30,000 T cell genomes, went into each replicate PCR. Unsorted PBMC genomic DNA was sequenced across ten immunoSEQ deep assay plates. The purified libraries were quantified using a Qubit 3.0 fluorometer, sized with a Bioanalyzer 2100, and then quantified again using the KAPA Library Quantification kit. Every immunoSEQ 96-well plate was sequenced on a separate single-read 150-cycle Illumina NextSeq 550 flow cell. In the original analysis: The immunoSEQ output contained only junctional sequences without quality scores, so filtering could not match that applied to full-length reads. Sequences were annotated with PyIR, a Python wrapper for IgBLAST v1.9, and V/J genes and CDR3 were assigned using IMGT germline references. Any read was removed if the V/J assignment was weak (E-value above 1e-6), the CDR3 was missing, or the read contained stop codons, out-of-frame junctions, or ambiguous translated residues. V3J clonotypes were defined as sequences sharing the same inferred V gene, J gene, and CDR3 amino acid sequence. Percentage overlap between repertoires was computed as shared unique clonotypes divided by the size of the smaller repertoire. Three approaches were used to assess repertoire richness: RTK rarefaction, the Chao1 estimator, and Recon v2.1 estimates of unobserved clonotypes. Entries here come from immuneACCESS through TCRdb and include only in-frame sequences with V and J called. Some clones fail to appear in such tables; in the studies checked, an unresolved V gene covers under half of the shortfall, and the cause of the remainder is unknown. The D gene and trimming were derived from the DNA, and the V and J assignments and clone size from that table. The sample contains about 470,000 clones, 70% to 80% of them found a single time. Around 13% of the sample goes to the ten largest clones.

V was cut back by 3 bases and J by 3 bases, leaving a gap of 9 bases between them. Taken from cysteine to phenylalanine, the CDR3 has 14 residues. CDR3 DNA only is kept here, 42 bases in frame from base 1. CDR1 is given as LNHNV and CDR2 as YYDKDF, both from the germline V gene (reference sequence). Here is what the overall study found, with its caveats: Sampling was restricted to blood, and TCR repertoires in tissue are likely to differ from TCR repertoires in blood. Pairwise subsampling indicated that sequencing depth was expected to affect the degree of clonotype sharing among donors. The genetic and exposure-history diversity represented was limited by the small number of donors.

The specimen was PBMCs. The V and J genes are TRBV15 and TRBJ2-4; a weak D assignment points to TRBD2 (5 bases agree). The sequence derives from a woman aged 40 to 50 in good health. Some clones in this sample may be carry-over from other donors' samples. The sequenced DNA is TGTGCCACCAGCAGCCGGGATGGCAAAAACATTCAGTACTTC. This translates into CATSSRDGKNIQYF. Here the CDR3 is joined to the reference TRBV15 and TRBJ2-4 genes, and the full variable domain is: DAMVIQNPRYQVTQFGKPVTLSCSQTLNHNVMYWYQQKSSQAPKLLFHYYDKDFNNEADTPDNFQSRRPNTSFCFLDIRSPGLGDTAMYLCATSSRDGKNIQYFGAGTRLSVL.